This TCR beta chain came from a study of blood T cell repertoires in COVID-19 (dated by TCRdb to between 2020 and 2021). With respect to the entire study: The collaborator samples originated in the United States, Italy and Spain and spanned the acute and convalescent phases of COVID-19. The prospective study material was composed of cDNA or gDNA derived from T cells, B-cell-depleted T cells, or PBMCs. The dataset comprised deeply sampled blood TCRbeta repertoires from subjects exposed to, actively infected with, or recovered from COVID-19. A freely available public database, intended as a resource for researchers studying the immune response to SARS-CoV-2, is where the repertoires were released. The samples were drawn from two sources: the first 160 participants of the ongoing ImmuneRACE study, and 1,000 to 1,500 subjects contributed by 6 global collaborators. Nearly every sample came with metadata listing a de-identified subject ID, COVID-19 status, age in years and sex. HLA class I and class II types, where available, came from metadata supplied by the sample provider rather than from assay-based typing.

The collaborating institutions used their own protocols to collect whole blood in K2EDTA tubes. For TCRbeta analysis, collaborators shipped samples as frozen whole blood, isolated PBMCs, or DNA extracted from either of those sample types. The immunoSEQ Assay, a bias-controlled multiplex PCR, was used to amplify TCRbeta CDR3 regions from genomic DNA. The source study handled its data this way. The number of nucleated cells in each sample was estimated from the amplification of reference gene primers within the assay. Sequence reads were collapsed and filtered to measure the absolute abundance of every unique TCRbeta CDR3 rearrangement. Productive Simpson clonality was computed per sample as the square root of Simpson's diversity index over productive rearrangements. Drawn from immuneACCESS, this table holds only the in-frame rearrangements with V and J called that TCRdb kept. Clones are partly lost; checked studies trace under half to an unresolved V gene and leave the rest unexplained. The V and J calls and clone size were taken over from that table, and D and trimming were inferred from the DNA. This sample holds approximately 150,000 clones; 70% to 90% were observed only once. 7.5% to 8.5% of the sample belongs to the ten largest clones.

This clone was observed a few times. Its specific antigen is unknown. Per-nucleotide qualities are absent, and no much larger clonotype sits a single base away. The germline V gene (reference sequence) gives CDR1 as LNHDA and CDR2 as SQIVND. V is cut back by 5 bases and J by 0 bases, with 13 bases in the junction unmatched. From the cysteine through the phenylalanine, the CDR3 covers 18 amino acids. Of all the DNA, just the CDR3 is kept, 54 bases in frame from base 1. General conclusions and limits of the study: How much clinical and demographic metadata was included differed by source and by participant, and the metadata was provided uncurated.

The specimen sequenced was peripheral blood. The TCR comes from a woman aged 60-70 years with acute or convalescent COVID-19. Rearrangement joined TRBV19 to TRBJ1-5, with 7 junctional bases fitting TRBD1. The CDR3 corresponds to CASSSLDRALDSNQPQHF. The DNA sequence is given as TGTGCCAGTAGTTCGTTAGACAGGGCTCTAGATAGCAATCAGCCCCAGCATTTT.